These 22 T cell receptor beta chains originate from one sample sequenced in a study of beta chain features in type 1 diabetes. Study results and limitations: Significant though moderate, a shortening of TCRB CDR3s appeared in all four CD4+ subsets of Type 1 diabetes patients.

No antigens are known for them. The sequenced template was cDNA made from the entire isolated RNA. TCRdb keeps only in-frame clones here, not all; method: immunoSEQ multiplex PCR. The sample records 500,000 to 650,000 clones, 9.5% to 15% being singletons. Specimen: naive CD4+ T cells from blood. The receptors shown here come from a young man with type 1 diabetes.

To note about this clone: Because it lacks the conserved phenylalanine or tryptophan at the end, this CDR3 is likely a read error. The chain joins TRBV30 to TRBJ2-3, with 9 bases aligning to TRBD2. With V trimmed by 5 bases and J by 6 bases, 6 bases remained unmatched. The CDR3 covers 13 residues. Germline CDR1 reads GTSNPN; CDR2 reads SVGIG (reference sequence). The CDR3 protein is CAWGAGGLDTQYL. DNA of the CDR3: TGTGCCTGGGGCGCGGGGGGGCTGGATACGCAGTATTTA.

V usage is TRBV5-1 and J usage is TRBJ2-3; 7 nucleotides agree with TRBD1. Germline V gene lookup returns CDR1 SGHRS and CDR2 YFSETQ. The CDR3 has 16 residues. V was pared by 3 bases and J by 3 bases, with 10 bases of the junction left unmatched. The CDR3 nucleotides are TGCGCCAGCAGCTGGCCCCGACAGGGTGGAACAGATACGCAGTATTTT. This gives the protein CASSWPRQGGTDTQYF.

A note on this clone: Other DNA sequences in the same sample also yield this CDR3. The chain carries TRBV11-2 and TRBJ2-1; D is unclear. CDR3 length equals 13 residues. With 1 base removed from V and 1 base from J, the gap between germline ends came to 2 bases. Germline assignment: CDR1 SGHAT and CDR2 FQNNGV. DNA of the CDR3: TGTGCCAGCAGCTTAGCATCCTACAATGAGCAGTTCTTC. It codes for CASSLASYNEQFF. Together with reference TRBV11-2 and TRBJ2-1, the CDR3 gives the full variable domain: EAGVAQSPRYKIIEKRQSVAFWCNPISGHATLYWYQQILGQGPKLLIQFQNNGVVDDSQLPKDRFSAERLKGVDSTLKIQPAKLEDSAVYLCASSLASYNEQFFGPGTRLTVL.

This clone has just a few counts. V usage is TRBV7-8 and J usage is TRBJ2-3, with D unresolved. CDR1 is SGHVS and CDR2 is FQNEAQ in the germline V gene. Between the trimmed V and J ends, which lost 4 bases and 2 bases, there was a span of 10 bases. CDR3 length equals 14 residues. This CDR3 reads CASSSTSDTDTQYF. DNA of the CDR3: TGTGCCAGCAGCTCGACATCGGACACAGATACGCAGTATTTT. The variable domain in full, with the rest retrieved from reference TRBV7-8 and TRBJ2-3, is GAGVSQSPRYKVAKRGQDVALRCDPISGHVSLFWYQQALGQGPEFLTYFQNEAQLDKSGLPSDRFFAERPEGSVSTLKIQRTQQEDSAVYLCASSSTSDTDTQYFGPGTRLTVL.

This clone was found a few times. This sequence joins TRBV4-2 and TRBJ2-7; 7 positions match TRBD1. Trimming cost V 0 bases and J 4 bases; bases outside gene matches: 9. CDR1 is LGHNA and CDR2 is YNFKEQ in the germline V gene. CDR3 length: 16 amino acids. The CDR3 here is CASSQEGGTSPYEQYF. CDR3 bases: TGTGCCAGCAGCCAAGAAGGGGGCACATCCCCTTACGAGCAGTACTTC.

In its sample, this clone was seen a few times. The V call is TRBV7-6, the J call TRBJ2-3; a weak D match, TRBD2 (7 bases). The CDR3 extends over 12 amino acids. Trimming shortened V by 8 bases and J by 4 bases, and 10 bases separated the two germline ends. Germline V CDR1 and CDR2: SGHVS, FNYEAQ. CDR3 bases: TGTGCCAGCGGGGGGGCCCCAGATACGCAGTATTTT. It encodes CASGGAPDTQYF.

The sample holds a few counts of this clone. The CDR3 sequence is CASSSFGRGVQETQYF. For the CDR3, the DNA is TGTGCCAGCAGCTCGTTCGGACGGGGGGTCCAAGAGACCCAGTACTTC. The chain combines TRBV14 with TRBJ2-5, with 7 positions matching TRBD2. Germline loops: CDR1 SGHDN, CDR2 FVKESK. The junction had 10 bases not matched to a gene; V was cut back by 5 bases and J by 1 base. This CDR3 spans 16 amino acids.

The chain recombines TRBV10-3 with TRBJ2-7; the D gene is possibly TRBD2 (6 bases). CDR3 length: 14 residues. The germline CDR1 and CDR2 sequences are ENHRY and SYGVKD. The V end was cut by 8 bases, the J end by 5 bases, with 19 bases between. CDR3 in amino acids: CAIAGSGVSDEQYF. The DNA for the CDR3 is TGTGCCATCGCTGGATCGGGAGTTTCCGACGAGCAGTACTTC.

This chain's CDR3 is CASSAGLAGDFSDTQYF. The CDR3 nucleotides read TGTGCCAGCAGCGCCGGACTAGCGGGGGACTTCTCAGATACGCAGTATTTT. This chain links TRBV5-4 with TRBJ2-3, with 13 bases lining up with TRBD2. The V segment lost 4 bases and the J segment 4 bases; nucleotides outside the gene matches: 9. Per germline, CDR1 SGHNT and CDR2 YYREEE (reference sequence). The CDR3 sequence is 17 residues long.

This clone was detected a few times. This chain uses TRBV7-2 with TRBJ2-3, with D possibly being TRBD1 (6 bases). Germline V gene sequence: CDR1 SGHTA, CDR2 FQGNSA. The CDR3 runs to 15 residues. Between the trimmed V and J ends, which lost 6 bases and 4 bases, there was a span of 17 bases. CDR3 amino acids: CASSPGAQRSDTQYF. CDR3 nucleotides: TGTGCCAGCAGTCCAGGGGCACAGAGATCAGATACGCAGTATTTT.

V usage is TRBV4-3 and J usage is TRBJ2-3, with 11 bases fitting TRBD2. Per germline, CDR1 LGHNA and CDR2 YSLEER. Germline trimming cut 5 bases from V and 2 bases from J; bases unmatched to any gene: 18. The CDR3 runs 20 residues. The CDR3 bases are TGCGCCAGCAGCTTTCAGGATCCTATAGCGGGGGGGATAAACACAGATACGCAGTATTTT. This translates into CASSFQDPIAGGINTDTQYF.

The sample holds a few counts of this clone. V gene TRBV30 combines with J gene TRBJ1-6, with TRBD1 as a possible D gene (5 bases). Deletions cut 0 bases from V and 10 bases from J, with 16 bases between. Germline V gene lookup returns CDR1 GTSNPN and CDR2 SVGIG (reference sequence). This CDR3 region has 15 residues. The CDR3 DNA sequence: TGTGCCTGGAGTGTCGGACACTCCGAATGGTCACCCCTCCACTTT. Its translation is CAWSVGHSEWSPLHF.

CDR3 sequence (DNA): TGTGCCAGTAGTATCGGCCAGGCTGGGGAGCTGTTTTTT. Protein sequence: CASSIGQAGELFF. The gene calls are TRBV19 and TRBJ2-2; D not resolved. Germline lookup yields CDR1 LNHDA and CDR2 SQIVND (reference sequence). Trimming removed 3 bases at V and 8 bases at J, with 10 bases between. The CDR3 is 13 amino acids.

Only a few counts were recorded for this clone. The V call is TRBV11-2, the J call TRBJ2-7; 9 bases line up with TRBD1. The CDR3 is 14 amino acids. Trimming removed 6 bases from V and 5 bases from J; junction bases left unmatched: 8. From germline, CDR1 is SGHAT and CDR2 FQNNGV. The CDR3 is CASSTDRGTHEQYF. DNA of the CDR3: TGTGCCAGCAGTACGGACAGGGGTACCCACGAGCAGTACTTC.

This chain uses TRBV30 with TRBJ1-2, with a possible D match to TRBD1 (5 bases). Germline V CDR1 and CDR2: GTSNPN, SVGIG (reference sequence). V dropped 0 bases and J dropped 4 bases, with 12 bases sitting between them. The CDR3 spans 14 residues. Here the CDR3 DNA reads TGTGCCTGGAGTGTCGCAGGGTTGGGCTATGGCTACACCTTC. Translation: CAWSVAGLGYGYTF.

To note about this clone: Different DNA sequences within this sample yield the same CDR3. The chain is built from TRBV29-1 and TRBJ2-5; 10 positions agree with TRBD2. There are 14 residues in the CDR3. V shed 3 bases and J 5 bases; nucleotides not matched to a gene: 6. In germline, CDR1 is SQVTM, CDR2 ANQGSEA. Here the CDR3 reads CSVDSGGARETQYF. CDR3 nucleotides: TGCAGCGTTGACAGCGGGGGGGCCCGGGAGACCCAGTACTTC.

The chain couples TRBV6-5 to TRBJ2-7; 8 bases are a match to TRBD1. From germline, CDR1 is MNHEY and CDR2 SVGAGI. The CDR3 has 12 residues. With 7 bases clipped from V and 3 bases from J, the junction kept 2 bases outside the gene matches. CDR3 in DNA: TGTGCCAGCACAGGGGGCAACTACGAGCAGTACTTC. Residues: CASTGGNYEQYF.

A remark on this clone: Other nucleotide sequences in the sample specify the same CDR3. The chain uses TRBV7-2 and TRBJ1-2; D uncertain. V shed 3 bases and J shed 4 bases, with 6 bases lying between them. Germline assignment: CDR1 SGHTA and CDR2 FQGNSA. The CDR3 spans 12 residues. The CDR3 loop is CASSLDGYGYTF. In nucleotides, the CDR3 is TGTGCCAGCAGCTTGGACGGCTATGGCTACACCTTC.

J is TRBJ2-3 and V is TRBV7-9; 12 bases line up with TRBD1. Germline V gene data show CDR1 as SEHNR and CDR2 as FQNEAQ (reference sequence). V was clipped by 6 bases and J by 5 bases; unmatched bases: 6. This CDR3 is 15 amino acids long. CDR3: CASSPGTGGIDTQYF. Written as DNA, the CDR3 is TGTGCCAGCAGTCCGGGGACAGGGGGCATAGATACGCAGTATTTT.

This clone was seen a handful of times. This sequence joins TRBV9 and TRBJ2-7; D is uncertain. The V end lost 3 bases, the J end lost 2 bases, and 12 bases lay between the germline ends. Germline V gives CDR1 SGDLS, CDR2 YYNGEE. This CDR3 region has 14 residues. This CDR3 is CASSEGESTYEQYF. The CDR3 DNA follows: TGTGCCAGCAGCGAAGGAGAGTCGACCTACGAGCAGTACTTC.

This clone was recorded a few times. The chain uses TRBV7-3 and TRBJ1-1, with 9 bases identical to TRBD1. This CDR3 spans 14 amino acids. Germline-derived CDR1 and CDR2 are SGHTA and FQGTGA. The V and J ends lost 5 bases and 5 bases, in that order; junction bases with no gene match: 6. Here the CDR3 reads CASSQGQGRTEAFF. The DNA of the CDR3 is TGTGCCAGCAGCCAAGGACAGGGGCGTACTGAAGCTTTCTTT. The full variable domain, with the rest looked up from reference TRBV7-3 and TRBJ1-1, is GAGVSQTPSNKVTEKGKYVELRCDPISGHTALYWYRQSLGQGPEFLIYFQGTGAADDSGLPNDRFFAVRPEGSVSTLKIQRTERGDSAVYLCASSQGQGRTEAFFGQGTRLTVV.

This clone was picked up a small number of times. The chain is built from TRBV7-3 and TRBJ2-5; the match to TRBD1 covers 8 bases. This CDR3 is built from 16 residues. Looked up from germline, CDR1 is SGHTA and CDR2 is FQGTGA. After removal of 5 bases from V and 4 bases from J, the junction contained 12 bases not matched to a gene. The CDR3 nucleotides are TGTGCCAGCAGCCTCTCCGGACAGGGAATGGGAGAGACCCAGTACTTC. Amino acids: CASSLSGQGMGETQYF.